Included here is one T cell receptor beta chain sequence, with context. Its antigen is undetermined. TCRdb itself ran the multiplex PCR reads through MiXCR, one entry per CDR3 protein. The sample yields 650 to 1,000 distinct CDR3 sequences, roughly 25% seen once. Cells sorted as Tregs were CD4+, CD25+ and CD127-/low. Study-wide points: Tumor-infiltrating Treg TCR alpha and beta sequences overlapped most with tumor naive CD4+ T cells, then blood naive. Tumor memory CD4+ T cell TCR gene usage clustered with blood and lymph node memory CD4+ cells and lymph node naive CD4+ cells.

The sequence came from a female donor with breast cancer. The sequenced sample consisted of Tregs sorted from blood.

The CDR3: CASSLLTANYGYTF. The CDR3 nucleotides read TGTGCCAGCAGCTTGCTGACAGCTAACTATGGCTACACCTTC. The chain employs TRBV12-3 or TRBV12-4 and TRBJ1-2; D is perhaps TRBD1 (5 bases). This CDR3 region has 14 residues. V shed 6 bases and J shed 0 bases, with 11 bases lying between them.